The rows below give T cell receptor beta chains drawn from one sample of a study of blood T cell repertoires in COVID-19. Clones were read by immunoSEQ multiplex PCR, and TCRdb kept only the in-frame ones, dropping some. The repertoire consists of 410,000 or so clones, with roughly 90% occurring once and the leading ten covering less than 2%. Sequenced material: peripheral blood. The source of these receptors is a woman in her forties with COVID-19, enrolled during active disease. The conserved cysteine and the conserved F or W are not part of the CDR3 here. The D gene is left open where the match is weak.

CDR3 protein	J gene	V gene	D gene
ASSSLQGGNTEAF	TRBJ1-1	TRBV4-1	NA
ASSPPKLAGGNEQF	TRBJ2-1	TRBV18	TRBD2
ASSLRGLANEQF	TRBJ2-1	TRBV19	NA
ASSSRGPPPNIQY	TRBJ2-4	TRBV27	TRBD1
ASSLATRLALSGELF	TRBJ2-2	TRBV11-2	TRBD2
ASGPGQEYSGANVLT	TRBJ2-6	TRBV7-8	TRBD1
ASTHPGQGKGYT	TRBJ1-2	TRBV28	TRBD1
ASSLGGRSSGGYNEQF	TRBJ2-1	TRBV13	NA
ASSWESSGSPRYEQY	TRBJ2-7	TRBV19	NA
ASSPIQGAGTGELF	TRBJ2-2	TRBV18	TRBD1